These 30 T cell receptor beta chains were sequenced from one sample in a study of CD8+ T cells in alopecia areata. The treatment: oral pan-JAK inhibitor, 5-10 mg twice daily. Sequencing relied on a cDNA template that was reverse transcribed from extracted RNA. The data were produced by immunoSEQ multiplex PCR, yet TCRdb's version contains in-frame clones alone and is incomplete. The sample yields 120,000 or so clones, 50% to 75% seen once. This material consisted of CD8+ T cells sorted from blood, taken at week 4, from a patient treated with tofacitinib. The receptor set was obtained from a human donor with alopecia areata.

This rearrangement joins TRBV29-1 to TRBJ2-2; D unresolved. From germline, CDR1 is SQVTM and CDR2 ANQGSEA. V dropped 3 bases and J dropped 0 bases, with 8 bases sitting between them. This CDR3 is 14 amino acids long. CDR3 amino acids: CSVDPDPNTGELFF. Written as DNA, the CDR3 is TGCAGCGTTGATCCGGACCCGAACACCGGGGAGCTGTTTTTT.

This sequence joins TRBV28 and TRBJ2-7, with TRBD1 identical over 7 bases. The V segment lost 5 bases and the J segment 0 bases; nucleotides outside the gene matches: 7. The CDR3 is 15 amino acids. CDR1 and CDR2 (germline): MDHEN, SYDVKM. In nucleotides, the CDR3 is TGTGCCAGCAGTAGTCCGGGACAGAGCTCCTACGAGCAGTACTTC. Translated: CASSSPGQSSYEQYF.

This clone was seen more than once but under ten times. The chain recombines TRBV27 with TRBJ2-7; D not resolved. Germline V gene sequence: CDR1 MNHEY, CDR2 SMNVEV (reference sequence). CDR3 length: 14 residues. The V and J ends lost 6 bases and 5 bases respectively, with 17 bases between them. The CDR3 DNA is TGTGCCAGCAGCCCATTTATTGAAACGGACGAGCAGTACTTC. It yields the protein CASSPFIETDEQYF.

The chain employs TRBV27 and TRBJ1-1, with TRBD1 identical over 7 bases. The CDR3 spans 12 residues. Trimming took 6 bases from V and 5 from J; bases not matched to a gene: 3. Looked up from germline, CDR1 is MNHEY and CDR2 is SMNVEV (reference sequence). Here the CDR3 reads CASSQGGTEAFF. CDR3 DNA sequence: TGTGCCAGCAGCCAGGGGGGAACTGAAGCTTTCTTT.

The rearrangement links TRBV30 to TRBJ2-7; D gene ambiguous. From germline, CDR1 is GTSNPN and CDR2 SVGIG (reference sequence). The length of the CDR3 is 13 residues. Trimming removed 4 bases from V and 2 bases from J, with 12 bases in between. CDR3 amino acids: CAWTFARAYEQYF. CDR3 in DNA: TGTGCCTGGACCTTTGCCAGAGCCTACGAGCAGTACTTC.

CDR3 sequence: CASSSSSYNSPLHF. CDR3 sequence (DNA): TGTGCCAGCAGTTCCAGCTCTTATAATTCACCCCTCCACTTT. The chain recombines TRBV6-5 with TRBJ1-6; D gene ambiguous. Germline V gene data show CDR1 as MNHEY and CDR2 as SVGAGI. The V gene lost 4 bases and the J gene lost 4 bases, with 8 bases spanning the gap. There are 14 residues in the CDR3.

The V gene is TRBV29-1, the J gene TRBJ2-5; 10 nucleotides agree with TRBD1. This CDR3 region has 15 residues. CDR1 and CDR2 from the germline V gene are SQVTM and ANQGSEA. Trimming removed 3 bases from V and 5 bases from J; junction bases left unmatched: 9. The CDR3 bases are TGCAGCGTTGAGTTCGTGGGGGACAGGGGTGAGACCCAGTACTTC. Translated, it gives CSVEFVGDRGETQYF.

The chain recombines TRBV30 with TRBJ2-3; D perhaps matches TRBD2 (6 bases). CDR3 length: 15 amino acids. Germline loops: CDR1 GTSNPN, CDR2 SVGIG (reference sequence). V shed 0 bases and J shed 3 bases, with 13 bases lying between them. The CDR3 sequence is CAWSVGSGGTDTQYF. Written as DNA, the CDR3 is TGTGCCTGGAGTGTCGGTAGCGGAGGAACAGATACGCAGTATTTT. Looking up the rest from reference TRBV30 and TRBJ2-3 gives the full variable domain: SQTIHQWPATLVQPVGSPLSLECTVEGTSNPNLYWYRQAAGRGLQLLFYSVGIGQISSEVPQNLSASRPQDRQFILSSKKLLLSDSGFYLCAWSVGSGGTDTQYFGPGTRLTVL.

V gene TRBV29-1 combines with J gene TRBJ1-2, with D possibly TRBD1 on 6 matching bases. The CDR3 has 13 residues. V lost 6 bases and J lost 3, with 14 bases in between. CDR1 is SQVTM, CDR2 ANQGSEA, per germline. Here the CDR3 DNA reads TGCAGCGTAACAGGGCCCGCGGACTATGGCTACACCTTC. This encodes CSVTGPADYGYTF.

On this clone: Different DNA sequences within this sample yield the same CDR3. This chain connects TRBV27 to TRBJ2-1; no clear D gene. The CDR3 length is 12 residues. CDR1 MNHEY and CDR2 SMNVEV come from the germline V gene (reference sequence). Trimming shortened V by 1 base and J by 6 bases, and 4 bases separated the two germline ends. CDR3 sequence: CASSLLGNEQFF. The CDR3 DNA reads TGTGCCAGCAGTTTATTGGGCAATGAGCAGTTCTTC.

The chain has TRBV15 and TRBJ2-5, with no clear D. Germline CDR1 is LNHNV and CDR2 is YYDKDF (reference sequence). Trimming left V 0 bases short and J 2 bases short, with 4 bases between. The CDR3 covers 13 residues. CDR3 protein: CATSREQQETQYF. The CDR3, as DNA: TGTGCCACCAGCAGAGAACAGCAAGAGACCCAGTACTTC.

The J gene is TRBJ1-2, the V gene TRBV7-9; 7 bases align to TRBD1. This CDR3 comprises 18 residues. V gave up 2 bases and J gave up 8 bases; unmatched junction bases: 20. Germline V gives CDR1 SEHNR, CDR2 FQNEAQ (reference sequence). The CDR3 DNA is TGTGCCAGCAGCTTAATCCCCCTCTCCATGACAGGGACCAACGGCTACACCTTC. This encodes CASSLIPLSMTGTNGYTF.

The rearrangement links TRBV19 to TRBJ1-6, with D uncertain. This CDR3 comprises 16 residues. The germline V gene encodes CDR1 LNHDA and CDR2 SQIVND (reference sequence). With 2 bases removed from V and 7 bases from J, the gap between germline ends came to 15 bases. CDR3 sequence: CASSILTIDGNSPLHF. CDR3 bases: TGTGCCAGTAGTATACTGACAATCGACGGGAATTCACCCCTCCACTTT.

This clone was counted between two and nine times. V and J are TRBV29-1 and TRBJ1-5; 7 nucleotides agree with TRBD1. The CDR3 is 11 amino acids. V shed 8 bases, J shed 7 bases, and the junction held 5 bases outside the gene matches. From germline, CDR1 is SQVTM and CDR2 ANQGSEA. The DNA for the CDR3 is TGCAGCAGACCAGGGGGACAGCCCCAGCATTTT. It encodes CSRPGGQPQHF.

The chain uses TRBV29-1 and TRBJ1-2; possibly TRBD1 for D (5 bases). Per germline, CDR1 SQVTM and CDR2 ANQGSEA. CDR3 length equals 12 residues. V lost 8 bases, J lost 4 bases, and 14 bases lay in between. The CDR3 spells CSTEGGGYGYTF. The DNA of the CDR3 is TGCAGCACTGAGGGCGGGGGCTATGGCTACACCTTC. Combining the CDR3 with reference TRBV29-1 and TRBJ1-2 gives the whole variable domain SAVISQKPSRDICQRGTSLTIQCQVDSQVTMMFWYRQQPGQSLTLIATANQGSEATYESGFVIDKFPISRPNLTFSTLTVSNMSPEDSSIYLCSTEGGGYGYTFGSGTRLTVV.

J is TRBJ1-1 and V is TRBV5-6; 7 nucleotides agree with TRBD1. The trim removed 3 bases at V and 3 bases at J, leaving 2 bases unmatched. Germline CDR1 reads SGHDT; CDR2 reads YYEEEE. This CDR3 is 13 amino acids long. This CDR3 is CASSSQGYTEAFF. The CDR3 bases are TGTGCCAGCAGCTCACAGGGGTACACTGAAGCTTTCTTT.

The V gene is TRBV4-3, the J gene TRBJ1-2; TRBD1 aligns across 9 bases. Germline values: CDR1 LGHNA, CDR2 YSLEER. CDR3 length: 15 residues. V shed 4 bases and J 4 bases; nucleotides not matched to a gene: 7. This chain's CDR3 is CASSPGTGTAYGYTF. CDR3 coding DNA: TGCGCCAGCAGCCCCGGGACAGGGACAGCCTATGGCTACACCTTC.

This clone was detected a few times. The chain joins TRBV7-9 to TRBJ2-7, with TRBD1 identical over 7 bases. The CDR3 is 13 residues long. Losses at the gene ends were 5 bases for V and 6 bases for J; bases not matched to a gene: 7. Germline V gives CDR1 SEHNR, CDR2 FQNEAQ (reference sequence). CDR3 DNA: TGTGCCAGCAGCGACTCAGGGGGTGGCGAGCAGTACTTC. Translating gives CASSDSGGGEQYF.

In its sample, this clone was seen a few times. DNA for the CDR3: TGTGCCAGCAGCTTAGCAGGGAACACTGAAGCTTTCTTT. It codes for CASSLAGNTEAFF. The gene calls are TRBV7-9 and TRBJ1-1; D gene ambiguous. V lost 0 bases and J lost 1, with 3 bases in between. Germline CDR1 is SEHNR and CDR2 is FQNEAQ (reference sequence). The CDR3 runs to 13 residues.

On this clone: Germline and junction disagree at one end, which may indicate a read error. The sample has other DNA sequences that encode this CDR3 too. The rearrangement joins TRBV29-1 to TRBJ1-1, with a tentative D call TRBD1 (6 bases). In germline, CDR1 is SQVTM, CDR2 ANQGSEA. The CDR3 runs to 11 residues. CDR3 residues: CSVEGDTEAFF. The CDR3 DNA follows: TGCAGCGTTGAAGGGGACACCGAAGCTTTCTTT.

A few counts support this clone. The chain is built from TRBV2 and TRBJ2-3; 8 bases are shared with TRBD1. CDR1 and CDR2 from the germline V gene are SNHLY and FYNNEI. The J segment lost 6 bases and the V segment lost 11 bases, leaving 7 bases of the junction unmatched. The CDR3 runs 12 residues. The CDR3 coding sequence is TGTGCCCCCGACAGGGGTTCGGATACGCAGTATTTT. This encodes CAPDRGSDTQYF.

The rearrangement uses TRBV29-1 and TRBJ2-7; TRBD2 aligns across 7 bases. Per germline, CDR1 SQVTM and CDR2 ANQGSEA. V shed 0 bases, J shed 7 bases, and the junction held 9 bases outside the gene matches. The CDR3 covers 14 residues. CDR3 amino acids: CSVEDLVGGQEQYF. CDR3 nucleotides: TGCAGCGTTGAAGATCTAGTGGGAGGGCAGGAGCAGTACTTC.

This clone was counted only a few times. The CDR3 sequence: CSVEDEINYGYTF. For the CDR3, the DNA is TGCAGCGTTGAAGATGAAATTAACTATGGCTACACCTTC. The V and J genes are TRBV29-1 and TRBJ1-2; D ambiguous. The CDR3 covers 13 residues. From germline, CDR1 is SQVTM and CDR2 ANQGSEA. V was pared by 0 bases and J by 1 base, with 6 bases between.

This chain uses TRBV30 with TRBJ2-5; D is unresolved. This CDR3 is 12 amino acids long. V dropped 5 bases and J dropped 0 bases, with 7 bases sitting between them. Per the germline V gene, CDR1 is GTSNPN and CDR2 is SVGIG (reference sequence). The CDR3 region is CAWRQYQETQYF. CDR3 nucleotide sequence: TGTGCCTGGCGGCAGTACCAAGAGACCCAGTACTTC.

The J gene is TRBJ1-1, the V gene TRBV7-9, with unresolved D. V lost 0 bases, J lost 6 bases, and 5 bases lay in between. Germline lookup yields CDR1 SEHNR and CDR2 FQNEAQ (reference sequence). The CDR3 is 12 amino acids. The CDR3 loop reads CASSLARAEAFF. CDR3 DNA sequence: TGTGCCAGCAGCTTAGCGCGGGCTGAAGCTTTCTTT.

This chain connects TRBV19 to TRBJ2-3; D is uncertain. This CDR3 is built from 12 residues. Trimming removed 2 bases from V and 4 bases from J, with 4 bases in between. Germline V gene sequence: CDR1 LNHDA, CDR2 SQIVND (reference sequence). CDR3 sequence reads: CASSIWSDTQYF. The CDR3 coding sequence is TGTGCCAGTAGTATATGGTCAGATACGCAGTATTTT. The variable domain in full, completed from reference TRBV19 and TRBJ2-3, reads DGGITQSPKYLFRKEGQNVTLSCEQNLNHDAMYWYRQDPGQGLRLIYYSQIVNDFQKGDIAEGYSVSREKKESFPLTVTSAQKNPTAFYLCASSIWSDTQYFGPGTRLTVL.

This clone has more than one count but fewer than ten. The chain has TRBV7-2 and TRBJ2-7, with 7 nucleotides matching TRBD2. The CDR3 is 16 residues long. Germline values: CDR1 SGHTA, CDR2 FQGNSA. V shed 1 base, J shed 6 bases, and the junction held 12 bases outside the gene matches. The DNA of the CDR3 is TGTGCCAGCAGCTTAGGCTACATGGGACTACGGCTCGAGCAGTACTTC. Its protein is CASSLGYMGLRLEQYF. The entire variable domain, with the rest obtained from reference TRBV7-2 and TRBJ2-7, is as follows: GAGVSQSPSNKVTEKGKDVELRCDPISGHTALYWYRQSLGQGLEFLIYFQGNSAPDKSGLPSDRFSAERTGGSVSTLTIQRTQQEDSAVYLCASSLGYMGLRLEQYFGPGTRLTVT.

The J gene is TRBJ2-5, the V gene TRBV4-1; D uncertain. V lost 0 bases, J lost 4 bases, and 12 bases lay in between. The CDR3 length is 15 residues. Germline V gene sequence: CDR1 MGHRA, CDR2 YSYEKL. This chain's CDR3 is CASSQEGRHGETQYF. CDR3 nucleotide sequence: TGCGCCAGCAGCCAAGAGGGCCGACACGGAGAGACCCAGTACTTC.

The chain links TRBV25-1 to TRBJ1-1; D is uncertain. Germline CDR1 reads MGHDK; CDR2 reads SYGVNS. This CDR3 contains 14 residues. V gave up 5 bases and J gave up 4 bases, with 14 bases separating them. DNA for the CDR3: TGTGCCAGCAGTCCAACATCGACGGGCACTGAAGCTTTCTTT. Its protein product is CASSPTSTGTEAFF.

This clone showed up just a few times. This chain connects TRBV7-9 to TRBJ1-5, with D unresolved. The CDR3 covers 14 residues. CDR1 SEHNR and CDR2 FQNEAQ come from the germline V gene (reference sequence). V lost 6 bases to trimming and J lost 1 base, with 10 bases between them. In nucleotides, the CDR3 is TGTGCCAGCAGACATGACGGGAGCAATCAGCCCCAGCATTTT. This codes for CASRHDGSNQPQHF.